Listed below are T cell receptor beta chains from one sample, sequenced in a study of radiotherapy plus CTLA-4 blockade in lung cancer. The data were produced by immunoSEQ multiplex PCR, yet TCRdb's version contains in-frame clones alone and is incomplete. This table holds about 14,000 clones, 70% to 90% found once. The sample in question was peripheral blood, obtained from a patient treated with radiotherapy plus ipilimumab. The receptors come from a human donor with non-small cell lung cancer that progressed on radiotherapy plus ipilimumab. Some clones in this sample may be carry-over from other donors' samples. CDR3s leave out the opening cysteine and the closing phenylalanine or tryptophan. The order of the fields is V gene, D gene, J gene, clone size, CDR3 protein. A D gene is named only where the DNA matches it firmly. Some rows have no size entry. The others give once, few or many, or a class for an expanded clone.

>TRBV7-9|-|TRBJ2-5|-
ASSLASTGLLETQY
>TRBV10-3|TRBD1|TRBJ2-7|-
AIRQGQATYEQY
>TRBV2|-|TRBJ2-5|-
ASRTQTGYQETQY
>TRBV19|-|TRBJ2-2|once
ASIPGNTGELF
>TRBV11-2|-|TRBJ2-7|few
ASSPRTDEQY
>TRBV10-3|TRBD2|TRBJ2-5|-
ASASGRGIETQY
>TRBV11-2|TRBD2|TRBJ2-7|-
ASSSGRARYEQY
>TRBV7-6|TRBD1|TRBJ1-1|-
ASSLYTRGLGEAF
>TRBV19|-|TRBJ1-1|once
ASSITGYTEAF
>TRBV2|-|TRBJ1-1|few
ASSDGRRNTEAF
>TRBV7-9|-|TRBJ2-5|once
ASSQRTVQETQY
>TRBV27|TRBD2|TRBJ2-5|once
ASSGLAGAQETQY
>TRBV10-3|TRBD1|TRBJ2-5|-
AISETGAQETQY
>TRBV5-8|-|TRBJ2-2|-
ASQVWSGDFANTGELF
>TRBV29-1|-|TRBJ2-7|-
SVARWGASYEQY
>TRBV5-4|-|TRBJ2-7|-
ASSRTHGGGSYEQY
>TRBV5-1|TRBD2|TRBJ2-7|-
ASSASGPSYEQY
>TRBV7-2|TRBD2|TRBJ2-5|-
ASSLVGLAGGGETQY
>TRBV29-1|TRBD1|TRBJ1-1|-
SVPTGPGTEAF